This TCR beta chain came from a study of shared clonotypes between healthy human individuals. Trimming at V came to 4 bases and at J to 12 bases, leaving 6 bases not matched to a gene. The CDR3 length is 11 residues. Germline V CDR1 and CDR2: SGHNT, YYREEE (reference sequence). TCRdb's copy holds only in-frame clones and misses some; the assay was immunoSEQ multiplex PCR. The data show about 1.5 million clones, roughly 96% seen once. Source material: naive CD4+ T cells sorted from blood. Noted subset: CD45RA+ positively selected. The clonotype originates from a man aged 25 to 40 in good health. V and J are TRBV5-4 and TRBJ2-7; 8 bases line up with TRBD1. The CDR3 spells CASSDDRGMYF. CDR3 nucleotide sequence: TGTGCCAGCAGCGACGACAGGGGTATGTACTTC.